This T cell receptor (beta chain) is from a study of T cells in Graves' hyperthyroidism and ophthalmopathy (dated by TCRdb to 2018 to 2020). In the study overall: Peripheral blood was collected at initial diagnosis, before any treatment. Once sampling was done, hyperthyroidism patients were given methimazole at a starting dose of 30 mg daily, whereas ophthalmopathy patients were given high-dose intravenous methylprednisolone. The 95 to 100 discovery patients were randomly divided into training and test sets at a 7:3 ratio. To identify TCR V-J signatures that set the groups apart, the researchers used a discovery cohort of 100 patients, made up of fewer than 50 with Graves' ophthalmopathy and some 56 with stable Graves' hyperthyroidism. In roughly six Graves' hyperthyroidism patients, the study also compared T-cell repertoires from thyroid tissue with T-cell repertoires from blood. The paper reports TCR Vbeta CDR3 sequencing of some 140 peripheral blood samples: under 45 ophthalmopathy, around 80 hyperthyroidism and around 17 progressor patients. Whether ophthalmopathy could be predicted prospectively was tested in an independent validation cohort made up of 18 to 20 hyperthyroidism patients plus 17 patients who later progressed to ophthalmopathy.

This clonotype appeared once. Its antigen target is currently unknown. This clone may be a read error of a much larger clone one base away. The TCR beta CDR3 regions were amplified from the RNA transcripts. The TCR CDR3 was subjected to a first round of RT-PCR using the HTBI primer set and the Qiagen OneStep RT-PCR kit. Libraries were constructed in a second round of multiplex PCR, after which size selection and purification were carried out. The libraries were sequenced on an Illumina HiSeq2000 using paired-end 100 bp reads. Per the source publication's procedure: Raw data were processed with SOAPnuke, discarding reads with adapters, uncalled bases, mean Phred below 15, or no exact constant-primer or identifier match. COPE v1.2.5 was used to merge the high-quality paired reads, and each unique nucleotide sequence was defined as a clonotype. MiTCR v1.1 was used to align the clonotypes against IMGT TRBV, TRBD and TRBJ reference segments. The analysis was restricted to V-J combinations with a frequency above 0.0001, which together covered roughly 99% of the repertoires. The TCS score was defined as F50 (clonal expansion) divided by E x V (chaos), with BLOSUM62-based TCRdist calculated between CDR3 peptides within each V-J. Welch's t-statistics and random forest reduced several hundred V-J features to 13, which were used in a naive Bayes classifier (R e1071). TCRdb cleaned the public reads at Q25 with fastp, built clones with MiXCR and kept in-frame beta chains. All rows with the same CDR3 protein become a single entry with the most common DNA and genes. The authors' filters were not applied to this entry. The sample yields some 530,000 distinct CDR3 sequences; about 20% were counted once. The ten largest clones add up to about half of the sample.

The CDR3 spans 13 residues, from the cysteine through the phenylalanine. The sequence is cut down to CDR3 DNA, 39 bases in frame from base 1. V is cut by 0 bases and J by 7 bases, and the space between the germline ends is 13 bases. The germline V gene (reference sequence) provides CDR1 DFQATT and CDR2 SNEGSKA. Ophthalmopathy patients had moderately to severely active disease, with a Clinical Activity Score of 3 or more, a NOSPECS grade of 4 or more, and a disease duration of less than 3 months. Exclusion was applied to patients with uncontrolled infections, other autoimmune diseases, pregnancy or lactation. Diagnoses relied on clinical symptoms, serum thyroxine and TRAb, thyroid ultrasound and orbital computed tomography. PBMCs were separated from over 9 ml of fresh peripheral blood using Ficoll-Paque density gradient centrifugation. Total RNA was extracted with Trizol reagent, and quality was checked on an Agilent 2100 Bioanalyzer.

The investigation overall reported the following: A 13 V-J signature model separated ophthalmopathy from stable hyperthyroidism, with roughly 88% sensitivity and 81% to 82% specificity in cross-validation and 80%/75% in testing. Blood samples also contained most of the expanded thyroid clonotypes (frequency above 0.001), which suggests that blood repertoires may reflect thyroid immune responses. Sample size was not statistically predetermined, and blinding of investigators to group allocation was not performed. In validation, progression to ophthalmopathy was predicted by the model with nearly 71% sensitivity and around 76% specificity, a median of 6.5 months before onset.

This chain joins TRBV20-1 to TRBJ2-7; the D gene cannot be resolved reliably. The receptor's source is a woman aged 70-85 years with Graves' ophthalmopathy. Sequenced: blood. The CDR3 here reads CSARDPATGEQYF. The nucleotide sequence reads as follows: TGCAGTGCTAGAGATCCAGCGACGGGTGAGCAGTACTTC.